This TCR beta chain was sequenced in a study of T cell repertoires in cytomegalovirus infection. Across the study: CMV epitopes, recently identified HLA-C-restricted and well-studied HLA-B-restricted, were used. Matching HLA type, along with CMV infection, was indicated by public TCR beta signatures.

Study-wide results and limits: HLA-C-restricted TCR beta clonotypes specific for CMV led the ex vivo response. Cumulated frequencies of public TCR beta families served to identify carriers of CMV plus the relevant HLA.

Germline values: CDR1 SGHTA, CDR2 FQGNSA. The CDR3 length is 15 residues. V was pared by 0 bases and J by 0 bases, with 6 bases between. One entry per CDR3 protein, called by TCRdb with MiXCR from the reads. The sample lists around 360,000 distinct CDR3 sequences; approximately 30% were seen once. Details on this clonotype: What it binds is not known.

This TCR was sampled from a human donor in good health (CMV status not recorded). Some clones in this sample may be carry-over from other donors' samples. The source material was cultured PBMCs, sampled from culture after CMV antigen stimulation. This rearrangement joins TRBV7-2 to TRBJ1-5, with unresolved D. The CDR3 protein is CASSLASFSNQPQHF. The CDR3 DNA reads TGTGCCAGCAGCTTAGCCTCATTTAGCAATCAGCCCCAGCATTTT.